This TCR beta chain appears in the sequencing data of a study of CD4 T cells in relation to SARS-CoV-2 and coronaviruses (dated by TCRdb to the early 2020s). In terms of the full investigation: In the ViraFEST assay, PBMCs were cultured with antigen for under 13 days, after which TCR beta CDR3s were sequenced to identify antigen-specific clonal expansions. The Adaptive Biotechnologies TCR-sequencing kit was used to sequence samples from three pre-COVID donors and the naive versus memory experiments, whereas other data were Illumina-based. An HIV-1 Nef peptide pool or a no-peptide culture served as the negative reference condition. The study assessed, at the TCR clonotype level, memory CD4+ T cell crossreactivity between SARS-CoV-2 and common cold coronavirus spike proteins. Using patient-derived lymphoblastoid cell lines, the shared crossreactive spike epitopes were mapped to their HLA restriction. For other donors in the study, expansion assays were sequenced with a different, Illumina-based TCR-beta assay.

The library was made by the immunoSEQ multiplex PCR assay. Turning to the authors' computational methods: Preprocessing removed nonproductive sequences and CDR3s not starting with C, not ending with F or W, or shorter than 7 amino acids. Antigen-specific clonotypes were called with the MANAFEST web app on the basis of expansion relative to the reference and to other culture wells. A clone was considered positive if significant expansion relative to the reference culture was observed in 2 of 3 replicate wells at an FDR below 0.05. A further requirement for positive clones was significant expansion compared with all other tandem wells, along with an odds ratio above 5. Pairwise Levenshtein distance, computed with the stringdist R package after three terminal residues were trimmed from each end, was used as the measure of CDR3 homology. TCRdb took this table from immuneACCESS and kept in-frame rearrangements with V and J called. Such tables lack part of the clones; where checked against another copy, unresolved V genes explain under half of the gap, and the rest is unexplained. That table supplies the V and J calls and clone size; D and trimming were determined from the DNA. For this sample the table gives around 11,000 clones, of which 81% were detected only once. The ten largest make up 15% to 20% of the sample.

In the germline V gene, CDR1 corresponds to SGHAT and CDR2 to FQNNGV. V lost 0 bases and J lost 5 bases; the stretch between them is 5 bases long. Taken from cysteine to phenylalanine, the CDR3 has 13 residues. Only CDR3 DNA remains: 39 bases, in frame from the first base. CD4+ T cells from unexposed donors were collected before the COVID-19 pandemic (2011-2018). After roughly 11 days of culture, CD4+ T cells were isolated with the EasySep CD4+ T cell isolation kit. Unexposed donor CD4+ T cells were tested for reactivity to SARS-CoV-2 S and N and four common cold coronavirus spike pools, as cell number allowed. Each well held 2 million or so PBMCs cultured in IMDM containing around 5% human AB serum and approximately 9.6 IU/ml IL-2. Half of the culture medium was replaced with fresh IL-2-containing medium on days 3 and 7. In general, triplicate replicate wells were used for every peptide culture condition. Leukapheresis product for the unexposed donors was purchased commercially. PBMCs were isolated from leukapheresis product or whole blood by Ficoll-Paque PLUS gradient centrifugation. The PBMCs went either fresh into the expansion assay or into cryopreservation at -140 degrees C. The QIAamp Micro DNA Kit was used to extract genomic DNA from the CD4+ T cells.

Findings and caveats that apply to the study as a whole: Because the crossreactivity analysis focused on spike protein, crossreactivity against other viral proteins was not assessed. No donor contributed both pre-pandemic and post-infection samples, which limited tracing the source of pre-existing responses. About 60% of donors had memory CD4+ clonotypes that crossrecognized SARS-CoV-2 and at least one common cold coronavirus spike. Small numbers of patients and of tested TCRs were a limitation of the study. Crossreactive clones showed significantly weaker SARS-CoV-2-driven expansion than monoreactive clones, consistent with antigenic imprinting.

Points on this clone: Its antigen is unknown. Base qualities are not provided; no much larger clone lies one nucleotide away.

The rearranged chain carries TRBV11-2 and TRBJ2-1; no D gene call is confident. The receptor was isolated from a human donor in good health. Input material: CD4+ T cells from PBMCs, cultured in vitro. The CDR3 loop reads CASSLDQNNEQFF. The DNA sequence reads TGTGCCAGCAGCTTAGACCAAAACAATGAGCAGTTCTTC. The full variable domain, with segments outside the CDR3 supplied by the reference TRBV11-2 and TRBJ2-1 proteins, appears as EAGVAQSPRYKIIEKRQSVAFWCNPISGHATLYWYQQILGQGPKLLIQFQNNGVVDDSQLPKDRFSAERLKGVDSTLKIQPAKLEDSAVYLCASSLDQNNEQFFGPGTRLTVL.